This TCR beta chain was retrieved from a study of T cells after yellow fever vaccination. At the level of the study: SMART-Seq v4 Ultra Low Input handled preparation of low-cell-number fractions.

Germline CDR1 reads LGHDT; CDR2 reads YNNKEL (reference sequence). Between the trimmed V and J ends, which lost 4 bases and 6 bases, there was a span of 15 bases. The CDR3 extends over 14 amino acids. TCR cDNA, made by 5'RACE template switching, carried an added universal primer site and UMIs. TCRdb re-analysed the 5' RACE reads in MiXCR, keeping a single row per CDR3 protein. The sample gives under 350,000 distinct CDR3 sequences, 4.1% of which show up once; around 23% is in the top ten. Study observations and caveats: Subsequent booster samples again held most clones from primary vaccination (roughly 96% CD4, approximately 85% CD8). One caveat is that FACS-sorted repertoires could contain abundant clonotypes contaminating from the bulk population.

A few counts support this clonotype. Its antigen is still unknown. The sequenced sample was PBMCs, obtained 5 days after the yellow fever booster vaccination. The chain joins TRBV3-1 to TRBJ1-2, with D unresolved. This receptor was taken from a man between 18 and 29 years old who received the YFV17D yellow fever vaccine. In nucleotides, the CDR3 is TGTGCCAGCAGCCCTTCAAGTCTCGGGGATGGCTACACCTTC. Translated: CASSPSSLGDGYTF.